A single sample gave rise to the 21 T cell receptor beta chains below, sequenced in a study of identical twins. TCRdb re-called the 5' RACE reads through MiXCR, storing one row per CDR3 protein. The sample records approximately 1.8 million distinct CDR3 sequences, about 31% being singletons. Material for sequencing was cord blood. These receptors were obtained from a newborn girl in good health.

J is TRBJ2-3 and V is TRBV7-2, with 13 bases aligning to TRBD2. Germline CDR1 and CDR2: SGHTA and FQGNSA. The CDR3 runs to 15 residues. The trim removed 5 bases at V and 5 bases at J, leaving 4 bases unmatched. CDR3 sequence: CASSLLAGGQDTQYF. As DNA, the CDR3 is TGTGCCAGCAGCCTACTAGCGGGGGGGCAAGATACGCAGTATTTT.

The CDR3 reads CASFDRVVRRAHSYNEQYF. CDR3 coding DNA: TGCGCCAGCTTCGACAGGGTGGTTAGAAGGGCCCACTCCTACAATGAGCAGTACTTC. The chain recombines TRBV10-1 with TRBJ2-5; 7 nucleotides agree with TRBD1. Germline assignment: CDR1 WNHNN and CDR2 SYGVQD (reference sequence). The V and J ends lost 8 bases and 11 bases, in that order; junction bases with no gene match: 32. This CDR3 has 19 amino acids.

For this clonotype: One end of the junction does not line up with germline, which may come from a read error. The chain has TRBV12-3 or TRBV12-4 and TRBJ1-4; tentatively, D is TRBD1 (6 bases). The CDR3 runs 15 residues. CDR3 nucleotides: TGTGTCAGCAGTCCGTTCGGGGGCTATAATGAAAAACTGTTTTTT. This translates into CVSSPFGGYNEKLFF.

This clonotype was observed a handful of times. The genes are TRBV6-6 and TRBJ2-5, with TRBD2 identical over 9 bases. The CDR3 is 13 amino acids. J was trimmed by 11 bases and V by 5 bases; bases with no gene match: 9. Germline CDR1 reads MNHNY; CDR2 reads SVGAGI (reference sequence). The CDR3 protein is CASSGTSIGEQYF. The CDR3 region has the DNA TGTGCCAGCAGTGGGACTAGCATTGGGGAGCAGTACTTC.

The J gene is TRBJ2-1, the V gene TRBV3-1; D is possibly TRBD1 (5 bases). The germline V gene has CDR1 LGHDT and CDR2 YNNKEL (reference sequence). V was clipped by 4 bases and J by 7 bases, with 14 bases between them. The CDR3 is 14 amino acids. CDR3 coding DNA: TGTGCCAGCAGCCCCCAGGGTTCGACGAATGAGCAGTTCTTC. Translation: CASSPQGSTNEQFF.

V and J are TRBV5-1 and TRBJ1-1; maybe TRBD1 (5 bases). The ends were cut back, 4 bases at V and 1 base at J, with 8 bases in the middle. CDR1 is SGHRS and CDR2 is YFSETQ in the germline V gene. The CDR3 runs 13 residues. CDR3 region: CASSEQENTEAFF. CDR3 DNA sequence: TGCGCCAGCAGCGAACAGGAGAACACTGAAGCTTTCTTT.

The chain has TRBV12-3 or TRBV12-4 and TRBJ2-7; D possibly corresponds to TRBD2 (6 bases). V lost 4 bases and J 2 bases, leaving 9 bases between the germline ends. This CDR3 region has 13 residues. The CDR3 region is CASSWTNPYEQYF. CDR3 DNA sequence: TGTGCCAGCAGTTGGACTAACCCCTACGAGCAGTACTTC.

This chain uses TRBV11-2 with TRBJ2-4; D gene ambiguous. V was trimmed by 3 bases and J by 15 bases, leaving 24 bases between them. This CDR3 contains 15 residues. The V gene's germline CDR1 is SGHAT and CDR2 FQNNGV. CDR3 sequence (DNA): TGTGCCAGCAGCTTTTCGGGCGGAACTCTCTACGAGCGGTACTTC. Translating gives CASSFSGGTLYERYF.

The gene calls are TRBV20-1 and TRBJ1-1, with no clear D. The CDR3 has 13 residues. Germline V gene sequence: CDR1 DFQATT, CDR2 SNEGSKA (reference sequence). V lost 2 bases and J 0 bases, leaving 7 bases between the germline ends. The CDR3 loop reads CSARTRVNTEAFF. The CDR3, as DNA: TGCAGTGCTAGAACGCGGGTGAACACTGAAGCTTTCTTT.

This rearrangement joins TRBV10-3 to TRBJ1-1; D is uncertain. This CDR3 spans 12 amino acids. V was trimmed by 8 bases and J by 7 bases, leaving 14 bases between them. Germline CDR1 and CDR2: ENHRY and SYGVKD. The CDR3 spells CAIGSGSGEAFF. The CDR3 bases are TGTGCCATCGGGAGCGGCAGTGGTGAAGCTTTCTTT.

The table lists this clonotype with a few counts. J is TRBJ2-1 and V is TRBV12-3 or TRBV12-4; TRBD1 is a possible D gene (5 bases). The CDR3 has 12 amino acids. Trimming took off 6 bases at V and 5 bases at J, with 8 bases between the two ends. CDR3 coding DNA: TGTGCCAGCAGCATACAGGACAATGAGCAGTTCTTC. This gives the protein CASSIQDNEQFF.

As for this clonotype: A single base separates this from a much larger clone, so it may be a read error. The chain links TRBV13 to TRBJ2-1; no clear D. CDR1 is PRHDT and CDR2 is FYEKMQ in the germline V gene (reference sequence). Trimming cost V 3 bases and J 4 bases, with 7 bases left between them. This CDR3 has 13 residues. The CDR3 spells CASSFMGYNEQFF. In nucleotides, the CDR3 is TGTGCCAGCAGCTTCATGGGTTACAATGAGCAGTTCTTC.

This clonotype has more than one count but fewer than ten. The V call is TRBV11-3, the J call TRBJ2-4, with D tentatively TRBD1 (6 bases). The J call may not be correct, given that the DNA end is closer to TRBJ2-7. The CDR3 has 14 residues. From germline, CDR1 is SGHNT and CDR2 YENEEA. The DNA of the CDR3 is TGTGCCAGCAAGATCGGGACACGGACCTACGAGCAGTACTTC. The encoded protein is CASKIGTRTYEQYF.

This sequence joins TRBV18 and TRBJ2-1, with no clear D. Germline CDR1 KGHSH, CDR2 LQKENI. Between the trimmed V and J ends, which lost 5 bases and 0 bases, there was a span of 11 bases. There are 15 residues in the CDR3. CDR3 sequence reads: CASSVTLSSYNEQFF. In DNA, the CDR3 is TGTGCCAGCTCAGTGACCCTAAGCTCCTACAATGAGCAGTTCTTC.

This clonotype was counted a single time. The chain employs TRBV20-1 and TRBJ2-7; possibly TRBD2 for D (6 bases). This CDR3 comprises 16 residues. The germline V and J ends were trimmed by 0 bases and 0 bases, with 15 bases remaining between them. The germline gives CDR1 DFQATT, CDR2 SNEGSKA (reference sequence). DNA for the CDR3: TGCAGTGCTAGAGATGCGGGGCCGAGTAGCTCCTACGAGCAGTACTTC. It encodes CSARDAGPSSSYEQYF.

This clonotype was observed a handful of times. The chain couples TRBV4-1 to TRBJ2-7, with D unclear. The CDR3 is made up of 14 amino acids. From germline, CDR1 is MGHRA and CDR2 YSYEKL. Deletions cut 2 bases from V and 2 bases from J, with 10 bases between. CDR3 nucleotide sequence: TGCGCCAGCAGCCAAAGAAGTGGTCCCTACGAGCAGTACTTC. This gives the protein CASSQRSGPYEQYF.

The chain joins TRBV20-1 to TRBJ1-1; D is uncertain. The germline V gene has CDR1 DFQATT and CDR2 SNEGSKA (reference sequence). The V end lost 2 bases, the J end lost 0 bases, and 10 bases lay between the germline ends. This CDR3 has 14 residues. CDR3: CSARPRRLNTEAFF. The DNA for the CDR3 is TGCAGTGCTAGACCGCGCAGGTTGAACACTGAAGCTTTCTTT.

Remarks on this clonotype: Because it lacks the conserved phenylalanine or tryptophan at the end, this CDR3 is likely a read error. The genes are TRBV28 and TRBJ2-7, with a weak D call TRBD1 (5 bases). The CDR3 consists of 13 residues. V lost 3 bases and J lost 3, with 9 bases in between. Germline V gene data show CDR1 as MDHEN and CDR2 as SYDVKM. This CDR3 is CASSLGPSYEQYL. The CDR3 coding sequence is TGTGCCAGCAGTTTGGGGCCTAGCTACGAGCAGTACTTA.

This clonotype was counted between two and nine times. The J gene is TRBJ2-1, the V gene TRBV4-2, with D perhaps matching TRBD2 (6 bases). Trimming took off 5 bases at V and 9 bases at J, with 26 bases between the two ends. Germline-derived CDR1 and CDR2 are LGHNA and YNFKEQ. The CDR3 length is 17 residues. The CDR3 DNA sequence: TGTGCCAGCAGCAGTCCGGGACTCGGGTCTTGGTACGGTGAGCAGTTCTTC. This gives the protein CASSSPGLGSWYGEQFF.

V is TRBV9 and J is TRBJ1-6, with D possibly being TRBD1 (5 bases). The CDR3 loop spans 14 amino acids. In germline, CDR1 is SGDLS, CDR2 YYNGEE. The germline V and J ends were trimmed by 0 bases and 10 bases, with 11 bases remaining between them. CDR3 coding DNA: TGTGCCAGCAGCGTAGGCAGGGAAGGATCACCCCTCCACTTT. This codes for CASSVGREGSPLHF.

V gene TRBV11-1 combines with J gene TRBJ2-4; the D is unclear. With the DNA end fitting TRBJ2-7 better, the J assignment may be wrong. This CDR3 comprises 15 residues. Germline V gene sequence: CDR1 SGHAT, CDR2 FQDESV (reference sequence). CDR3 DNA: TGTGCCAGCAGCTTAGTAGGGTCGTCGACCTACGAGCAGTACTTC. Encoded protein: CASSLVGSSTYEQYF.